A single sample is the source of the 6 T cell receptor beta chains below, sequenced in a study of control samples from healthy donors and cancer patients. Sequencing was performed with immunoSEQ multiplex PCR; in TCRdb, only in-frame clones are kept and a portion is missing. This table has 100,000 to 150,000 clones, roughly 89% appearing once. What was sequenced was PBMCs. The receptors originated from a man aged 45-65 years with head and neck cancer.

J is TRBJ2-3 and V is TRBV11-1; TRBD2 might be the D (6 bases). Trimming pared 3 bases from V and 4 bases from J, leaving 8 bases between. The CDR3 is 13 residues long. Germline V gene lookup returns CDR1 SGHAT and CDR2 FQDESV (reference sequence). The DNA for the CDR3 is TGTGCCAGCAGCTTCGGGGAGGCAGATACGCAGTATTTT. The encoded protein is CASSFGEADTQYF.

The rearrangement uses TRBV29-1 and TRBJ2-2, with D perhaps matching TRBD1 (5 bases). Germline V lookup: CDR1 SQVTM, CDR2 ANQGSEA. V lost 4 bases to trimming and J lost 5 bases, with 14 bases between them. The CDR3 spans 14 residues. The CDR3: CSVGSGKLTGELFF. In DNA form, the CDR3 reads TGCAGCGTTGGGTCAGGGAAATTAACCGGGGAGCTGTTTTTT.

The CDR3 loop is CASSSQVATNEKLFF. CDR3 nucleotides: TGTGCCAGTAGTTCTCAGGTGGCAACTAATGAAAAACTGTTTTTT. The rearrangement links TRBV19 to TRBJ1-4; D ambiguous. Trimming cost V 5 bases and J 0 bases, with 10 bases left between them. Germline CDR1 and CDR2: LNHDA and SQIVND (reference sequence). The CDR3 extends over 15 amino acids.

The gene calls are TRBV18 and TRBJ2-7; 10 nucleotides align to TRBD1. The CDR3 loop spans 14 amino acids. Germline trimming cut 6 bases from V and 7 bases from J; bases unmatched to any gene: 9. Germline V gives CDR1 KGHSH, CDR2 LQKENI. The CDR3 bases are TGTGCCAGCTCCGCTATGGACAGGGGGATTGAGCAGTACTTC. It specifies CASSAMDRGIEQYF.

The chain joins TRBV2 to TRBJ2-7; 7 bases map to TRBD2. The CDR3 is made up of 14 amino acids. Per germline, CDR1 SNHLY and CDR2 FYNNEI. J was trimmed by 0 bases and V by 3 bases; bases with no gene match: 2. The chain's CDR3 is CASSEQRGSYEQYF. The DNA for the CDR3 is TGTGCCAGCAGTGAGCAGCGGGGCTCCTACGAGCAGTACTTC.

This clone came up once. The V gene is TRBV5-8, the J gene TRBJ2-7, with TRBD1 matching over 7 bases. With V trimmed by 1 base and J by 7 bases, 8 bases remained unmatched. CDR3 length: 14 amino acids. Germline lookup yields CDR1 SGHTS and CDR2 YDEGEE. The CDR3 DNA reads TGTGCCAGCAGCTTGCGGGGACAGCTACAGGAGCAGTACTTC. Its protein product is CASSLRGQLQEQYF. Based on the CDR3 plus reference TRBV5-8 and TRBJ2-7, the full variable domain is EAGVTQSPTHLIKTRGQQATLRCSPISGHTSVYWYQQALGLGLQFLLWYDEGEERNRGNFPPRFSGRQFPNYSSELNVNALELEDSALYLCASSLRGQLQEQYFGPGTRLTVT.